A single sample gave rise to the 27 T cell receptor beta chains below, sequenced in a study of blood T cell repertoires in COVID-19. The repertoire was sequenced with immunoSEQ multiplex PCR; TCRdb's copy has only in-frame clones and lacks some. Here the sample spans some 150,000 clones, 70% to 90% being singletons. What was sequenced was peripheral blood. The receptors derive from a man aged 70 or older with acute or convalescent COVID-19.

The J gene is TRBJ1-1, the V gene TRBV19, with D unresolved. Germline values: CDR1 LNHDA, CDR2 SQIVND (reference sequence). V was shortened by 4 bases and J by 0 bases, with 12 bases between the two germline ends. This CDR3 comprises 15 residues. Here the CDR3 reads CASSNFGVLNTEAFF. The CDR3 bases are TGTGCCAGTAGTAACTTCGGGGTTTTGAACACTGAAGCTTTCTTT.

The chain links TRBV18 to TRBJ1-1; D is perhaps TRBD1 (5 bases). Germline V gene lookup returns CDR1 KGHSH and CDR2 LQKENI. The CDR3 sequence is 18 residues long. Between the trimmed V and J ends, which lost 1 base and 2 bases, there was a span of 20 bases. CDR3 sequence (DNA): TGTGCCAGCTCACCACTCTTGCTTCCGCAGGGCCTCAACACTGAAGCTTTCTTT. Amino acid sequence: CASSPLLLPQGLNTEAFF.

The chain joins TRBV28 to TRBJ2-7; the match to TRBD2 covers 7 bases. J lost 3 bases, V lost 9 bases, and 11 bases had no gene match. Germline V lookup: CDR1 MDHEN, CDR2 SYDVKM. This CDR3 has 14 amino acids. The CDR3 spells CASWEGQGIYEQYF. In DNA form, the CDR3 reads TGTGCCAGTTGGGAGGGCCAAGGGATCTACGAGCAGTACTTC.

J is TRBJ2-5 and V is TRBV4-3; TRBD2 matches 8 bases. In germline, CDR1 is LGHNA, CDR2 YSLEER. V trimming: 0 bases; J trimming: 2 bases; junction bases outside the gene matches: 5. The CDR3 loop spans 16 amino acids. This chain's CDR3 is CASSQEASGLQETQYF. In nucleotides, the CDR3 is TGCGCCAGCAGCCAAGAGGCTAGCGGGCTGCAAGAGACCCAGTACTTC.

The chain couples TRBV27 to TRBJ2-3, with TRBD2 as a possible D gene (6 bases). Per the germline V gene, CDR1 is MNHEY and CDR2 is SMNVEV (reference sequence). The length of the CDR3 is 13 residues. V gave up 4 bases and J gave up 6 bases, with 11 bases separating them. CDR3 sequence reads: CASSSLAVDTQYF. The CDR3 DNA follows: TGTGCCAGCAGTTCTTTAGCGGTTGATACGCAGTATTTT.

The rearrangement joins TRBV29-1 to TRBJ1-2; D call uncertain. Per the germline V gene, CDR1 is SQVTM and CDR2 is ANQGSEA. This CDR3 spans 13 amino acids. Trimming left V 6 bases short and J 6 bases short, with 17 bases between. The CDR3 loop reads CSVEEILRNGYTF. The CDR3 DNA reads TGCAGCGTCGAGGAGATATTGAGGAATGGCTACACCTTC.

The DNA of the CDR3 is TGTGCCAGCAGGGCTCTAGCTAACTATGGCTACACCTTC. Translation: CASRALANYGYTF. The chain couples TRBV7-9 to TRBJ1-2, with D uncertain. CDR3 length equals 13 residues. Germline assignment: CDR1 SEHNR and CDR2 FQNEAQ (reference sequence). The ends were cut back, 6 bases at V and 0 bases at J, with 8 bases in the middle.

The chain employs TRBV2 and TRBJ2-7; 9 nucleotides align to TRBD2. Trimming at V came to 5 bases and at J to 0 bases, leaving 5 bases not matched to a gene. This CDR3 has 15 residues. Germline loops: CDR1 SNHLY, CDR2 FYNNEI. In DNA, the CDR3 is TGTGCCAGCAGTTTAACTAGCGGGTCCTCCTACGAGCAGTACTTC. Its translation: CASSLTSGSSYEQYF. The full variable domain, its missing parts supplied by reference TRBV2 and TRBJ2-7, is EPEVTQTPSHQVTQMGQEVILRCVPISNHLYFYWYRQILGQKVEFLVSFYNNEISEKSEIFDDQFSVERPDGSNFTLKIRSTKLEDSAMYFCASSLTSGSSYEQYFGPGTRLTVT.

The chain has TRBV2 and TRBJ2-2; 9 bases align to TRBD1. From germline, CDR1 is SNHLY and CDR2 FYNNEI. The CDR3 sequence is 15 residues long. The V and J ends lost 7 bases and 1 base, in that order; junction bases with no gene match: 4. The CDR3 nucleotides read TGTGCCAGCACCCGGGACAGGGAGAACACCGGGGAGCTGTTTTTT. Translating gives CASTRDRENTGELFF.

This chain joins TRBV29-1 and TRBJ2-3, with 9 nucleotides matching TRBD2. CDR3 length: 14 residues. CDR1 is SQVTM and CDR2 is ANQGSEA in the germline V gene. The V and J ends lost 7 bases and 3 bases, in that order; junction bases with no gene match: 8. The CDR3: CSGEAGGPTDTQYF. CDR3 DNA: TGCAGCGGGGAAGCGGGAGGCCCTACAGATACGCAGTATTTT.

The chain links TRBV6-5 to TRBJ1-2; perhaps TRBD1 as D (6 bases). Trimming removed 1 base from V and 5 bases from J, with 11 bases in between. Germline assignment: CDR1 MNHEY and CDR2 SVGAGI. The CDR3 totals 14 residues. CDR3 protein: CASSYLRQGYGYTF. In nucleotides, the CDR3 is TGTGCCAGCAGTTACTTGCGGCAGGGGTATGGCTACACCTTC.

The V and J genes are TRBV6-1 and TRBJ1-2; a weak D match, TRBD1 (6 bases). Germline V gene sequence: CDR1 MNHNS, CDR2 SASEGT. Deletions cut 2 bases from V and 3 bases from J, with 7 bases between. The CDR3 covers 13 residues. CDR3 DNA: TGTGCCAGCAGTGAACAGGGGCACTATGGCTACACCTTC. Translation: CASSEQGHYGYTF.

CDR3 nucleotides: TGTGCCATCAGTGACCTAAAACAGGGGGCACCTGAAGCTTTCTTT. Translating it yields CAISDLKQGAPEAFF. The rearrangement links TRBV10-3 to TRBJ1-1; 9 bases map to TRBD1. The V gene's germline CDR1 is ENHRY and CDR2 SYGVKD. V shed 3 bases, J shed 6 bases, and the junction held 8 bases outside the gene matches. The CDR3 runs 15 residues.

This clone was picked up a small number of times. The V gene is TRBV5-1, the J gene TRBJ2-7; 9 bases fit TRBD1. V was pared by 3 bases and J by 4 bases, with 11 bases of the junction left unmatched. The CDR3 is 16 amino acids. Per the germline V gene, CDR1 is SGHRS and CDR2 is YFSETQ. The chain's CDR3 is CASSSAPGTGRYEQYF. CDR3 sequence (DNA): TGCGCCAGCAGCTCCGCACCCGGGACAGGGAGGTACGAGCAGTACTTC.

This clone was seen more than once but under ten times. V and J are TRBV6-1 and TRBJ1-6; 8 nucleotides match TRBD1. Trimming removed 1 base from V and 9 bases from J; junction bases left unmatched: 5. The CDR3 is 15 residues long. CDR1 MNHNS and CDR2 SASEGT come from the germline V gene. The CDR3 loop is CASSEVQGASSPLHF. Written as DNA, the CDR3 is TGTGCCAGCAGTGAAGTGCAGGGGGCTTCTTCACCCCTCCACTTT.

The chain couples TRBV18 to TRBJ1-4, with 10 bases lining up with TRBD1. V shed 3 bases and J 7 bases; nucleotides not matched to a gene: 8. The CDR3 totals 16 residues. CDR1 and CDR2 from the germline V gene are KGHSH and LQKENI. The CDR3 DNA sequence: TGTGCCAGCTCACCCGCGACAGGGGGCCGTCGTGAAAAACTGTTTTTT. Its protein product is CASSPATGGRREKLFF. Filled out from reference TRBV18 and TRBJ1-4, the complete variable domain reads NAGVMQNPRHLVRRRGQEARLRCSPMKGHSHVYWYRQLPEEGLKFMVYLQKENIIDESGMPKERFSAEFPKEGPSILRIQQVVRGDSAAYFCASSPATGGRREKLFFGSGTQLSVL.

This clone appeared once. The chain couples TRBV24-1 to TRBJ2-5; 9 bases fit TRBD1. The V gene's germline CDR1 is KGHDR and CDR2 SFDVKD. The ends lost 6 bases at V and 1 base at J; junction bases unmatched: 5. The CDR3 totals 15 residues. This chain's CDR3 is CATSNRQGGQETQYF. CDR3 nucleotide sequence: TGTGCCACCAGTAATCGACAGGGGGGCCAAGAGACCCAGTACTTC.

The rearrangement joins TRBV6-1 to TRBJ2-5, with D possibly matching TRBD2 (5 bases). Looked up from germline, CDR1 is MNHNS and CDR2 is SASEGT. Trimming removed 1 base from V and 0 bases from J, with 9 bases in between. CDR3 size: 15 residues. The CDR3 coding sequence is TGTGCCAGCAGTGAAGGGGGAGTCTACCAAGAGACCCAGTACTTC. Amino acids: CASSEGGVYQETQYF.

The V and J genes are TRBV6-2 or TRBV6-3 and TRBJ2-1, with 8 bases lining up with TRBD2. CDR3 size: 15 residues. Trimming at V came to 5 bases and at J to 2 bases, leaving 5 bases not matched to a gene. Germline values: CDR1 MNHEY, CDR2 SVGEGT. The CDR3: CASSATSGTYNEQFF. For the CDR3, the DNA is TGTGCCAGCAGTGCCACTAGCGGCACCTACAATGAGCAGTTCTTC.

As DNA, the CDR3 is TGCGCCAGCAGCTTGTGGATGACAGGGGCCGATGGCTACACCTTC. Residues: CASSLWMTGADGYTF. V and J are TRBV5-1 and TRBJ1-2; 8 bases map to TRBD1. CDR1 is SGHRS, CDR2 YFSETQ, per germline. Unmatched junction bases numbered 8, after V lost 1 base and J lost 6 bases. This CDR3 has 15 amino acids.

V usage is TRBV3-1 (or the pseudogene TRBV3-2) and J usage is TRBJ2-7; TRBD2 aligns across 14 bases. Germline lookup yields CDR1 LGHDT and CDR2 YNNKEL (reference sequence). This CDR3 is 18 amino acids long. The ends lost 4 bases at V and 6 bases at J; junction bases unmatched: 14. The CDR3 sequence is CASSLQSRLAGGPPEQYF. CDR3 DNA sequence: TGTGCCAGCAGCCTCCAATCTCGACTAGCGGGAGGGCCTCCCGAGCAGTACTTC.

The chain joins TRBV19 to TRBJ2-7, with a tentative D call TRBD2 (5 bases). There are 13 residues in the CDR3. Trimming took off 5 bases at V and 2 bases at J, with 10 bases between the two ends. Germline values: CDR1 LNHDA, CDR2 SQIVND (reference sequence). The CDR3 region has the DNA TGTGCCAGTAGTGTAAGCGGAGCCTACGAGCAGTACTTC. It specifies CASSVSGAYEQYF.

This rearrangement joins TRBV28 to TRBJ1-2; weak D call: TRBD1 (5 bases). Germline CDR1 MDHEN, CDR2 SYDVKM. This CDR3 spans 13 amino acids. V was cut by 3 bases and J by 4 bases, with 9 bases left in between. CDR3 coding DNA: TGTGCCAGCAGTTTTCAGGGAGGCTATGGCTACACCTTC. As protein: CASSFQGGYGYTF.

The J gene is TRBJ2-1, the V gene TRBV7-3; a weak D match, TRBD2 (6 bases). Germline V gene sequence: CDR1 SGHTA, CDR2 FQGTGA. The CDR3 totals 14 residues. Trimming shortened V by 3 bases and J by 5 bases, and 11 bases separated the two germline ends. The CDR3 DNA sequence: TGTGCCAGCAGCTTGGGTCTAGCGAACAATGAGCAGTTCTTC. Its protein is CASSLGLANNEQFF.

V and J are TRBV3-1 (or the pseudogene TRBV3-2) and TRBJ2-1, with 7 bases aligning to TRBD2. Germline V gives CDR1 LGHDT, CDR2 YNNKEL (reference sequence). The CDR3 is 17 residues long. The junction had 9 bases not matched to a gene; V was cut back by 1 base and J by 3 bases. For the CDR3, the DNA is TGTGCCAGCAGCCAAGGAGGAGCGGGATCTTACTACAATGAGCAGTTCTTC. Protein product: CASSQGGAGSYYNEQFF.

The V call is TRBV20-1, the J call TRBJ1-2; maybe TRBD1 (5 bases). The CDR3 sequence is 10 residues long. CDR1 and CDR2 from the germline V gene are DFQATT and SNEGSKA (reference sequence). V dropped 7 bases and J dropped 3 bases, with 6 bases sitting between them. CDR3 in DNA: TGCAGTGTAGGGGACTATGGCTACACCTTC. This encodes CSVGDYGYTF.

The rearrangement uses TRBV18 and TRBJ2-3; maybe TRBD1 (6 bases). Germline V gene lookup returns CDR1 KGHSH and CDR2 LQKENI. V lost 3 bases and J 4 bases, leaving 11 bases between the germline ends. CDR3 length: 14 amino acids. The CDR3, as DNA: TGTGCCAGCTCACCCAACAGGGAGTCAGATACGCAGTATTTT. Its translation: CASSPNRESDTQYF.